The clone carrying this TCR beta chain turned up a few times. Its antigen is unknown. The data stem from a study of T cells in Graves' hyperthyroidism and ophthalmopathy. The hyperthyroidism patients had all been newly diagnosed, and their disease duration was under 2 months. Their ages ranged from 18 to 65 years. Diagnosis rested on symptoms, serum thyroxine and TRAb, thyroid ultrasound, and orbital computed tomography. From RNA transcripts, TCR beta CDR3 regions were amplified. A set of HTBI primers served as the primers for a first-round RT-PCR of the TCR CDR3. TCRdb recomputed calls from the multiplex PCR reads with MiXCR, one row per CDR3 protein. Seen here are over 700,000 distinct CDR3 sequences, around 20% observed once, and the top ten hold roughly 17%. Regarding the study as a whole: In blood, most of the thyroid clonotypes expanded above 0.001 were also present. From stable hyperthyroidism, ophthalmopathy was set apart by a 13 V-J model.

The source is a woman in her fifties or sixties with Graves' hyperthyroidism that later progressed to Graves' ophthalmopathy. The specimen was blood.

Here the CDR3 DNA reads TGCGCCAGCAGCTTGGATTCTGCCGCGAACACCGGGGAGCTGTTTTTT. Translation: CASSLDSAANTGELFF. This chain connects TRBV5-1 to TRBJ2-2; D ambiguous. The CDR3 has 16 amino acids. The germline V and J ends were trimmed by 0 bases and 0 bases, with 9 bases remaining between them. Germline values: CDR1 SGHRS, CDR2 YFSETQ.